Listed below are T cell receptor beta chains from one sample, sequenced in a study of CD8+ T cells in alopecia areata. The table came from immunoSEQ multiplex PCR; TCRdb's copy has only in-frame clones and leaves some out. This sample has 120,000 or so clones, with 45% to 50% found just once. The sequenced sample was NKG2D-low CD8+ T cells sorted from blood. The receptors originated from a human donor with alopecia areata. Each CDR3 is given with its conserved first and last residue. A D gene is named only where the DNA matches it firmly. The size entry is marked missing in some rows and otherwise reads once, few, many or a size class.

clone size: few
J gene: TRBJ2-7
D gene: .
V gene: TRBV29-1
CDR3 DNA: TGCAGCGTTAAGTGGGACTACGAGCAGTACTTC
CDR3 protein: CSVKWDYEQYF

clone size: .
J gene: TRBJ2-3
D gene: .
V gene: TRBV5-1
CDR3 DNA: TGCGCCAGCAGCTTGGACCTAGCATCCGATACGCAGTATTTT
CDR3 protein: CASSLDLASDTQYF

clone size: .
J gene: TRBJ2-5
D gene: .
V gene: TRBV30
CDR3 DNA: TGTGCCTGGAGGTCCGCCCGGAAGGGAGAGACCCAGTACTTC
CDR3 protein: CAWRSARKGETQYF

clone size: .
J gene: TRBJ2-2
D gene: .
V gene: TRBV6-6
CDR3 DNA: TGTGCCAGCAGGGGCGGGGAGCTGTTTTTT
CDR3 protein: CASRGGELFF

clone size: .
J gene: TRBJ1-1
D gene: TRBD1
V gene: TRBV30
CDR3 DNA: TGTGCCTGGACAGACAGGGATGAAGCTTTCTTT
CDR3 protein: CAWTDRDEAFF

clone size: .
J gene: TRBJ2-5
D gene: .
V gene: TRBV29-1
CDR3 DNA: TGCAGCGTTGAAAGGGCAGGGATTGAGGCCCAGTACTTC
CDR3 protein: CSVERAGIEAQYF

clone size: .
J gene: TRBJ2-7
D gene: TRBD1
V gene: TRBV7-2
CDR3 DNA: TGTGCCAGCAGCTCCTACAGGGGGACCTACGAGCAGTACTTC
CDR3 protein: CASSSYRGTYEQYF

clone size: .
J gene: TRBJ2-1
D gene: .
V gene: TRBV29-1
CDR3 DNA: TGCAGCGGGACCGGGACATACAATGAGCAGTTCTTC
CDR3 protein: CSGTGTYNEQFF

clone size: few
J gene: TRBJ2-7
D gene: TRBD2
V gene: TRBV11-2
CDR3 DNA: TGTGCCAGCAGCCCCGGGGCGGGAGGGTACGAGCAGTACTTC
CDR3 protein: CASSPGAGGYEQYF

clone size: .
J gene: TRBJ2-1
D gene: .
V gene: TRBV29-1
CDR3 DNA: TGCAGCGCCACGGAGGGCGAGCAGTTCTTC
CDR3 protein: CSATEGEQFF

clone size: .
J gene: TRBJ2-7
D gene: .
V gene: TRBV5-6
CDR3 DNA: TGTGCCAGCAGCTTGAGTTTCTACGAGCAGTACTTC
CDR3 protein: CASSLSFYEQYF

clone size: few
J gene: TRBJ2-4
D gene: .
V gene: TRBV7-2
CDR3 DNA: TGTGCCAGCAGCTTTGAAGGAGGATGGGAAAACATTCAGTACTTC
CDR3 protein: CASSFEGGWENIQYF

clone size: few
J gene: TRBJ2-3
D gene: TRBD2
V gene: TRBV28
CDR3 DNA: TGTGCCAGCAGTTCCCCACTCGCGGGAGGCGGAGATACGCAGTATTTT
CDR3 protein: CASSSPLAGGGDTQYF

clone size: .
J gene: TRBJ2-7
D gene: .
V gene: TRBV29-1
CDR3 DNA: TGCAGCGTCCTTGGGGGGGGCGGCTGGCCCTCCTACGAGCAGTACTTC
CDR3 protein: CSVLGGGGWPSYEQYF

clone size: .
J gene: TRBJ2-2
D gene: .
V gene: TRBV6-6
CDR3 DNA: TGTGCCAGCAGTTATCACTCCGGGGAGCTGTTTTTT
CDR3 protein: CASSYHSGELFF

clone size: few
J gene: TRBJ1-1
D gene: .
V gene: TRBV19
CDR3 DNA: TGTGCCAGTAGTACTCAAGGATCTAGGACTGAAGCTTTCTTT
CDR3 protein: CASSTQGSRTEAFF

clone size: .
J gene: TRBJ2-3
D gene: .
V gene: TRBV30
CDR3 DNA: TGTGCCTGGAGCCCGGCCACAGATACGCAGTATTTT
CDR3 protein: CAWSPATDTQYF

clone size: few
J gene: TRBJ2-3
D gene: TRBD2
V gene: TRBV29-1
CDR3 DNA: TGCAGCGTTGGCCCCGGACTAGCCACAGATACGCAGTATTTT
CDR3 protein: CSVGPGLATDTQYF

clone size: few
J gene: TRBJ2-4
D gene: TRBD1
V gene: TRBV28
CDR3 DNA: TGTGCCAGCAGCCTGGGACAGGCCATTCAGTACTTC
CDR3 protein: CASSLGQAIQYF

clone size: few
J gene: TRBJ2-7
D gene: TRBD2
V gene: TRBV29-1
CDR3 DNA: TGCAGCGCTCAGCGGGAGAGTGGGTACGAGCAGTACTTC
CDR3 protein: CSAQRESGYEQYF

clone size: .
J gene: TRBJ1-5
D gene: .
V gene: TRBV29-1
CDR3 DNA: TGCAGCGTCTTACACACCTATAGCAATCAGCCCCAGCATTTT
CDR3 protein: CSVLHTYSNQPQHF

clone size: .
J gene: TRBJ1-2
D gene: .
V gene: TRBV29-1
CDR3 DNA: TGCAGCGTTGATTCGGGGGTTAGAGGCGATGGCTACACCTTC
CDR3 protein: CSVDSGVRGDGYTF

clone size: few
J gene: TRBJ2-7
D gene: TRBD1
V gene: TRBV29-1
CDR3 DNA: TGCAGCGTTGAAGACGCACAAGGGACAGAATACGAGCAGTACTTC
CDR3 protein: CSVEDAQGTEYEQYF

clone size: few
J gene: TRBJ2-7
D gene: .
V gene: TRBV29-1
CDR3 DNA: TGCAGCGTTCTGGGGTCCTCCTACGAGCAGTACTTC
CDR3 protein: CSVLGSSYEQYF

clone size: .
J gene: TRBJ2-1
D gene: .
V gene: TRBV19
CDR3 DNA: TGTGCCAGTAGTGCAGCTAGCCCCTCCTACAATGAGCAGTTCTTC
CDR3 protein: CASSAASPSYNEQFF

clone size: .
J gene: TRBJ1-2
D gene: .
V gene: TRBV30
CDR3 DNA: TGTGCCTGGAGTGACGCGGGGCACTATGGCTACACCTTC
CDR3 protein: CAWSDAGHYGYTF

clone size: .
J gene: TRBJ2-7
D gene: .
V gene: TRBV18
CDR3 DNA: TGTGCCAGCTCGGACGGATCCTACGAGCAGTACTTC
CDR3 protein: CASSDGSYEQYF

clone size: few
J gene: TRBJ2-5
D gene: .
V gene: TRBV25-1
CDR3 DNA: TGTGCCAGCAGTGAGGCCAATACAGGGTTGGCCGAGACCCAGTACTTC
CDR3 protein: CASSEANTGLAETQYF

clone size: few
J gene: TRBJ2-7
D gene: .
V gene: TRBV29-1
CDR3 DNA: TGCAGCGCCCTAGGGAGGACCGCCTACGAGCAGTACTTC
CDR3 protein: CSALGRTAYEQYF

clone size: .
J gene: TRBJ2-7
D gene: .
V gene: TRBV30
CDR3 DNA: TGTGCCTGGAGTGTATTCCAGGGCCCCTCCTACGAGCAGTACTTC
CDR3 protein: CAWSVFQGPSYEQYF

clone size: few
J gene: TRBJ2-7
D gene: .
V gene: TRBV27
CDR3 DNA: TGTGCCAGCAGTTTCGACAGCTACGAGCAGTACTTC
CDR3 protein: CASSFDSYEQYF

clone size: .
J gene: TRBJ2-3
D gene: .
V gene: TRBV30
CDR3 DNA: TGTGCCTGGAGTATGAGCACAGATACGCAGTATTTT
CDR3 protein: CAWSMSTDTQYF

clone size: .
J gene: TRBJ2-2
D gene: .
V gene: TRBV27
CDR3 DNA: TGTGCCAGCAGTGGCGGGGAGACGAACACCGGGGAGCTGTTTTTT
CDR3 protein: CASSGGETNTGELFF